The subject of this entry is one T cell receptor (beta chain). The source of the sample is a study of blood T cell repertoires in COVID-19. In the study overall: Italy, Spain and the United States were the sources of the convalescent and acute COVID-19 samples. T cells, B-cell-depleted T cells, or PBMCs provided the cDNA or gDNA that served as material.

V was pared by 2 bases and J by 6 bases, with 17 bases between. CDR3 length equals 15 residues. Per germline, CDR1 SGHVS and CDR2 FQNEAQ. Original processing methods: Estimated nucleated cell counts came from reference gene primer amplification. Generated by immunoSEQ multiplex PCR, the TCRdb table keeps only in-frame clones and is missing some. The V and J calls and clone size come from that table; D and trimming were worked out from the DNA. The sample holds 160,000 or so clones, more than 75% seen once. The clonotype comes from a man aged 55 to 69 with active or convalescent COVID-19. Sequenced: peripheral blood. The genes are TRBV7-8 and TRBJ2-7, with a weak D call TRBD2 (6 bases). The CDR3 sequence: CASSLFDGGFGEQYF. CDR3 DNA: TGTGCCAGCAGCTTATTCGATGGGGGGTTTGGCGAGCAGTACTTC.